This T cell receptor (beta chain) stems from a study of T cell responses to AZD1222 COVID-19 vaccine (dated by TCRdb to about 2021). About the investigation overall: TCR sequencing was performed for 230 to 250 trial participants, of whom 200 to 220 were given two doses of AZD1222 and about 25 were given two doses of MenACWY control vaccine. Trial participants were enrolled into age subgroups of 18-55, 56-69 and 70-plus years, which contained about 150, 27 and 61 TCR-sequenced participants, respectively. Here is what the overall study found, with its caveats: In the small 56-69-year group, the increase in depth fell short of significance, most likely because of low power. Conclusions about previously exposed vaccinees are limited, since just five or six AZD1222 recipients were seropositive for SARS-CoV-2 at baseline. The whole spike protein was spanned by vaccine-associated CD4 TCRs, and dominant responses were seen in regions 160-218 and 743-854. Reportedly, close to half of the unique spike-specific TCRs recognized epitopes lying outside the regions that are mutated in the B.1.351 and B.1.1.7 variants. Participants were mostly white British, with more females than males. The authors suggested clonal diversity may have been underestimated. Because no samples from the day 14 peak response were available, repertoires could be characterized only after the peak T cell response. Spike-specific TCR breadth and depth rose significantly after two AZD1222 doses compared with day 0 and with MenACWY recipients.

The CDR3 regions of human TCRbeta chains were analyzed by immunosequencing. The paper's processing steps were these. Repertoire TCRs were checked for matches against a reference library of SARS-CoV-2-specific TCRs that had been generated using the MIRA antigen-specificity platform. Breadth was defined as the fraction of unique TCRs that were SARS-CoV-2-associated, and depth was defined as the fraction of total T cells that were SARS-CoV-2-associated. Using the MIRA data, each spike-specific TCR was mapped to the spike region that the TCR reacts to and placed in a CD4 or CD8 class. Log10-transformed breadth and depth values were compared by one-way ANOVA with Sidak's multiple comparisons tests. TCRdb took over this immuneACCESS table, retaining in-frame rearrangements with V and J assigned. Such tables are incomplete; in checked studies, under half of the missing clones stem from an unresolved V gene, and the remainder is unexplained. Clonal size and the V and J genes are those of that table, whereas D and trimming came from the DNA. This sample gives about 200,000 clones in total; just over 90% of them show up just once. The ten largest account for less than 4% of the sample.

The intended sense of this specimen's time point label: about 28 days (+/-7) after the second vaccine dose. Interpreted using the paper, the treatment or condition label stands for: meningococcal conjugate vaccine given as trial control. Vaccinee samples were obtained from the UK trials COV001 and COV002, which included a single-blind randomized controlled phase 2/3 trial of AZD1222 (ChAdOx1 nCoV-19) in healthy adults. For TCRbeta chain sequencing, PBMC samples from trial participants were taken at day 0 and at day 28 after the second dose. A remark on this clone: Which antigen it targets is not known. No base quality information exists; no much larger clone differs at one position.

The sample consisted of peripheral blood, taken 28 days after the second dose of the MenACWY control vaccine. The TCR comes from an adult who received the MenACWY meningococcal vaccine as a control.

The nucleotide sequence reads as follows: TGTGCCAGCAGCTCCAGACACGTCCAAGAGACCCAGTACTTC. The resulting protein is CASSSRHVQETQYF. The rearranged chain carries TRBV13 and TRBJ2-5; no confident D gene assignment can be made. As encoded in the germline V gene (reference sequence), CDR1 is PRHDT while CDR2 is FYEKMQ. Cut back by 4 bases and 1 base, the V and J ends lie 10 bases apart. The CDR3, cysteine through phenylalanine, is 14 amino acids long. Only the CDR3 DNA is retained, 42 bases long and in frame from the first base. Supplemented by the reference TRBV13 and TRBJ2-5 proteins around the CDR3, the complete variable domain is AAGVIQSPRHLIKEKRETATLKCYPIPRHDTVYWYQQGPGQDPQFLISFYEKMQSDKGSIPDRFSAQQFSDYHSELNMSSLELGDSALYFCASSSRHVQETQYFGPGTRLLVL.